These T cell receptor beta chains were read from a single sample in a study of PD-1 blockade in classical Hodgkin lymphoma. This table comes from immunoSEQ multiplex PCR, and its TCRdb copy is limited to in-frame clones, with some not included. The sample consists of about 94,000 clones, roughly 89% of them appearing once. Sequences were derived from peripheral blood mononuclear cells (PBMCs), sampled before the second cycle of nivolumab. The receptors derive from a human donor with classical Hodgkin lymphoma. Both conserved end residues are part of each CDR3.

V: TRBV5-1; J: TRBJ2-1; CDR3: CASSLLGGANEQFF
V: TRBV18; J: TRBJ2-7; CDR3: CASSLQQGPSYEQYF
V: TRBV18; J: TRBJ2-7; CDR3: CASSPIGTYEQYF
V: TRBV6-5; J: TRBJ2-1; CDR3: CASSYSGLAAEQFF
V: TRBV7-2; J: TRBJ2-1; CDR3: CASLLTSPYNEQFF
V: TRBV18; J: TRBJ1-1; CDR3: CASSPGSNTEAFF
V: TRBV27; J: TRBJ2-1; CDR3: CASGIKPYNEQFF
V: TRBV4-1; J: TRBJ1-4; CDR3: CASSHPGVTNEKLFF
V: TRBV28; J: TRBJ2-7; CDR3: CASRSSVYEQYF
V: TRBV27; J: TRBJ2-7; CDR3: CASSSSVGWEQYF
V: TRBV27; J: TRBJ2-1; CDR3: CASAWTSYNEQFF
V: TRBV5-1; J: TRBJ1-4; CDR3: CASSLEQGAEKLFF
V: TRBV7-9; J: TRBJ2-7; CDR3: CASSLDSGYEQYF
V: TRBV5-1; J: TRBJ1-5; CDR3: CASSEGQGANQPQHF
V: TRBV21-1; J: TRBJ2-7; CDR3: CASSKVRRGGPGIYEQYF
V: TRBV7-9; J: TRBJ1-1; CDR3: CASSNDSPKAFF
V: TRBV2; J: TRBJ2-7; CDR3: CASSAVNEQYF
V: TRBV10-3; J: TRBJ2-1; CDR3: CAISPTLHEQFF
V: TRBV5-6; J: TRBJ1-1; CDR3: CASSLASRGDTEAFF
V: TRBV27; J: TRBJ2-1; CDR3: CASSLGSSNEQFF
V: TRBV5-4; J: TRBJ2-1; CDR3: CASSPGQGYNEQFF
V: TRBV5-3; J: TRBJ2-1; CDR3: CARSLNSGGYSYNEQFF
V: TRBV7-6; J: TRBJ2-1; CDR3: CASSLVDEQFF
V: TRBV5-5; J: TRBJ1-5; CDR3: CASSLRDGNQPQHF
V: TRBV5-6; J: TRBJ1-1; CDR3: CASSLAGATEAFF
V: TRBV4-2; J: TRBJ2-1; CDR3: CASSQGLGSYNEQFF
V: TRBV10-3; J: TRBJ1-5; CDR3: CAISEGQGNQPQHF
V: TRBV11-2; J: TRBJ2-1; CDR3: CASSLEGFSYNEQFF
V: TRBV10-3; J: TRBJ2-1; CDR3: CAISGPGGLAHEQFF
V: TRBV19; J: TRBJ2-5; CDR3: CASSFPSGTNEETQYF
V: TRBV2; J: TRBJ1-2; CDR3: CASSERAGRSNYGYTF
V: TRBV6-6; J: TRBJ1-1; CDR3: CASSYTNMNTEAFF
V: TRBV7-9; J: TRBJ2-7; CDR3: CASSRTDSYEQYF